Listed below are T cell receptor beta chains from one sample, sequenced in a study of T cells in localized non-small cell lung cancer. Produced via immunoSEQ multiplex PCR; TCRdb's table is partial and in-frame only. Here the sample spans about 55,000 clones, over 80% being singletons. Sequences were derived from peripheral blood mononuclear cells, sampled before any cancer treatment. The receptors shown here come from a man aged 35 to 69 with stage III lung adenocarcinoma. Each CDR3 is given with its conserved first and last residue. D genes are given only for firm matches. Clone size is stated in some rows and not others, as once, few, many or a class when expanded.

d_gene	v_gene	j_gene	abundance	CDR3aa	CDR3nt
TRBD1	TRBV10-3	TRBJ1-1	-	CATTYMDRGTEAFF	TGTGCCACTACCTACATGGACAGGGGCACTGAAGCTTTCTTT
TRBD1	TRBV11-3	TRBJ1-1	-	CASSPFWTGGVNTEAFF	TGTGCCAGCAGCCCTTTCTGGACAGGGGGAGTTAACACTGAAGCTTTCTTT
-	TRBV18	TRBJ1-1	once	CASSPAFLGGQSMNTEAFF	TGTGCCAGCTCACCTGCATTTTTGGGGGGGCAGAGTATGAACACTGAAGCTTTCTTT
TRBD2	TRBV10-3	TRBJ2-7	-	CAISEGAGGFYEQYF	TGTGCCATCAGTGAGGGAGCGGGGGGGTTTTACGAGCAGTACTTC
TRBD1	TRBV11-2	TRBJ2-7	-	CASSLEQGALYEQYF	TGTGCCAGCAGCTTAGAACAGGGGGCTCTCTACGAGCAGTACTTC
-	TRBV10-2	TRBJ2-2	once	CASTMAGPGELFF	TGCGCCAGCACTATGGCGGGCCCTGGGGAGCTGTTTTTT
TRBD1	TRBV9	TRBJ2-5	-	CASSVSTGKGETQYF	TGTGCCAGCAGCGTATCGACAGGGAAGGGAGAGACCCAGTACTTC
TRBD1	TRBV30	TRBJ2-2	-	CAWSVWTGGANTGELFF	TGTGCCTGGAGTGTTTGGACAGGGGGCGCGAACACCGGGGAGCTGTTTTTT
-	TRBV5-1	TRBJ2-5	-	CASSSRTSRETQYF	TGCGCCAGCAGCTCCCGGACATCGCGGGAGACCCAGTACTTC
-	TRBV27	TRBJ1-5	-	CASSFSGGGQPQHF	TGTGCCAGCAGTTTCTCTGGGGGCGGGCAGCCCCAGCATTTT
-	TRBV28	TRBJ1-4	-	CASSLGSNEKLFF	TGTGCCAGCAGTTTAGGGAGTAATGAAAAACTGTTTTTT
-	TRBV6-1	TRBJ1-6	-	CASSEAPGTAYNSPLHF	TGTGCCAGCAGTGAGGCACCTGGGACCGCGTATAATTCACCCCTCCACTTT
-	TRBV11-3	TRBJ2-7	-	CASSLIFRGQHEQYF	TGTGCCAGCAGCTTAATATTTAGGGGACAACACGAGCAGTACTTC
-	TRBV7-9	TRBJ2-5	-	CASSPNPGETQYF	TGTGCCAGCAGCCCCAACCCCGGGGAGACCCAGTACTTC
TRBD2	TRBV5-4	TRBJ2-1	-	CASSLGLAGGLYEQFF	TGTGCCAGCAGCTTGGGACTAGCGGGGGGGCTCTATGAGCAGTTCTTC
TRBD1	TRBV30	TRBJ1-1	-	CAWTEHPYRGANTEAFF	TGTGCCTGGACCGAACACCCTTACAGGGGAGCGAACACTGAAGCTTTCTTT
TRBD2	TRBV10-3	TRBJ2-7	-	CAISEKLAAAYEQYF	TGTGCCATCAGTGAGAAACTAGCGGCTGCCTACGAGCAGTACTTC
-	TRBV4-2	TRBJ2-5	once	CASSQEGETQYF	TGTGCCAGCAGCCAAGAAGGAGAGACCCAGTACTTC
-	TRBV21-1	TRBJ1-5	-	CASSKVRGQGISNQPQHF	TGTGCCAGCAGCAAAGTAAGGGGACAGGGGATAAGCAATCAGCCCCAGCATTTT
-	TRBV30	TRBJ2-5	-	CAWSSASPQETQYF	TGTGCCTGGAGTTCGGCCAGTCCCCAAGAGACCCAGTACTTC
TRBD1	TRBV30	TRBJ1-5	-	CAWAGTGDGQPQHF	TGTGCCTGGGCCGGGACAGGGGACGGACAGCCCCAGCATTTT
TRBD1	TRBV6-6	TRBJ2-7	-	CASSYSGTGGGEQYF	TGTGCCAGCAGTTACTCAGGGACAGGGGGCGGCGAGCAGTACTTC
TRBD2	TRBV5-1	TRBJ2-3	-	CASSPPSGGESDTQYF	TGCGCCAGCAGCCCTCCTAGCGGGGGGGAGTCAGATACGCAGTATTTT
-	TRBV9	TRBJ2-1	-	CASSVIATSLNEQFF	TGTGCCAGCAGCGTAATTGCCACGTCCCTTAATGAGCAGTTCTTC
TRBD1	TRBV30	TRBJ2-7	-	CAWTPRAQGAYEQYF	TGTGCCTGGACCCCCAGGGCACAGGGGGCTTACGAGCAGTACTTC
TRBD2	TRBV5-1	TRBJ2-1	-	CASSSTTSGFYNEQFF	TGCGCCAGCAGCTCTACGACTAGCGGTTTCTACAATGAGCAGTTCTTC
-	TRBV10-2	TRBJ1-1	once	CATTGGAEAFF	TGCGCCACCACCGGGGGGGCTGAAGCTTTCTTT
TRBD2	TRBV9	TRBJ2-1	-	CASSSGTSGMSMQFF	TGTGCCAGCAGCTCCGGGACTAGCGGGATGTCGATGCAGTTCTTC
-	TRBV29-1	TRBJ2-5	-	CSVESTGGGTQYF	TGCAGCGTTGAATCAACGGGCGGAGGGACCCAGTACTTC
TRBD1	TRBV5-1	TRBJ2-2	-	CASSSTGVDTGELFF	TGCGCCAGCAGCTCGACAGGGGTGGACACCGGGGAGCTGTTTTTT
-	TRBV9	TRBJ2-1	-	CASSPQGGFNNEQFF	TGTGCCAGCAGCCCTCAGGGGGGGTTTAACAATGAGCAGTTCTTC
-	TRBV14	TRBJ2-7	-	CASSQGYEQYF	TGTGCCAGCAGCCAGGGGTACGAGCAGTACTTC
-	TRBV30	TRBJ2-1	few	CAWSSTRGKQFF	TGTGCCTGGAGCAGTACCCGGGGGAAGCAGTTCTTC
TRBD1	TRBV6-5	TRBJ1-5	few	CASRPRQGFQPQHF	TGTGCCAGCAGGCCGCGACAGGGGTTCCAGCCCCAGCATTTT
-	TRBV19	TRBJ2-3	few	CASSIEVDTQYF	TGTGCCAGTAGTATAGAGGTAGATACGCAGTATTTT
-	TRBV7-9	TRBJ2-1	-	CASRSGRGRGDNEQFF	TGTGCCAGCAGGTCGGGACGGGGGAGAGGGGACAATGAGCAGTTCTTC
-	TRBV5-1	TRBJ1-3	-	CASSTGPLETIYF	TGCGCCAGCAGCACGGGACCTCTGGAGACCATATATTTT
-	TRBV6-1	TRBJ2-7	-	CASSEDRYYEQYF	TGTGCCAGCAGTGAAGACAGATACTACGAGCAGTACTTC
-	TRBV28	TRBJ1-1	-	CASSLGVTEAFF	TGTGCCAGCAGTTTAGGCGTCACTGAAGCTTTCTTT
TRBD2	TRBV5-1	TRBJ2-7	-	CASSASRGSHEQYF	TGCGCCAGCAGCGCCTCCCGCGGGAGCCACGAGCAGTACTTC
-	TRBV7-7	TRBJ2-7	-	CASSLAPNYEQYF	TGTGCCAGCAGCTTAGCGCCGAACTACGAGCAGTACTTC
-	TRBV6-1	TRBJ2-2	-	CASSEAGGRTGELFF	TGTGCCAGCAGTGAAGCGGGGGGGCGGACCGGGGAGCTGTTTTTT
-	TRBV9	TRBJ1-2	few	CASTSIGGISGYTF	TGTGCCAGCACCTCTATAGGGGGTATTAGTGGCTACACCTTC
-	TRBV11-3	TRBJ2-7	-	CASTCSHEQYF	TGTGCCAGCACCTGTAGTCACGAGCAGTACTTC
-	TRBV6-6	TRBJ2-7	-	CASSYSGTGTYEQYF	TGTGCCAGCAGTTACTCAGGTACCGGCACCTACGAGCAGTACTTC
TRBD1	TRBV7-9	TRBJ1-2	-	CASRKDRGSYGYTF	TGTGCCAGCAGGAAGGACAGGGGTAGCTATGGCTACACCTTC